This record looks at one TCR beta chain sequence and its context. Antigen unknown. Together with a sample-barcoded 5' primer, a J-beta primer mix was included in a second PCR lasting about 7 to 11 cycles. TCRdb re-derived calls from the 5' RACE reads in MiXCR, one entry per CDR3 protein. The data hold 1.5 million to 2 million distinct CDR3 sequences, with 28% observed a single time. This entry belongs to a study of blood T cells in healthy people across ages. V was shortened by 2 bases and J by 3 bases, with 11 bases between the two germline ends. CDR3 length: 16 residues. Germline V gene data show CDR1 as MNHNY and CDR2 as SVGAGI (reference sequence). Study-wide results and caveats: Unsorted PBMCs prevented conclusive naive versus antigen-experienced comparison. Estimates based on one million T cells were treated as lower bounds. Aged donors had fewer naive CD4+ cells and lower diversity than long-lived donors.

The source material was blood. The J gene is TRBJ1-6, the V gene TRBV6-6; D is uncertain. The TCR originated in a woman in her 30s in good health. The CDR3 region has the DNA TGTGCCAGCAGTTACGGCGGACGGAGCTATAATTCACCCCTCCACTTT. It codes for CASSYGGRSYNSPLHF.